One sample yielded the 27 T cell receptor beta chains listed below, sequenced in a study of blood T cell repertoires in COVID-19. Libraries were prepared by immunoSEQ multiplex PCR; TCRdb keeps only in-frame clonotypes and omits some of them. The sample comprises around 61,000 clones, 89% of which are singletons, and about 46% rests with the top ten. The sequencing input was peripheral blood. The origin of the receptors is a woman aged 55-70 years with COVID-19, enrolled during active disease.

This clone was seen a handful of times. This chain links TRBV30 with TRBJ1-4; D possibly corresponds to TRBD1 (5 bases). V was trimmed by 7 bases and J by 7 bases, leaving 13 bases between them. The germline V gene has CDR1 GTSNPN and CDR2 SVGIG (reference sequence). This CDR3 region has 12 residues. DNA of the CDR3: TGTGCCTTGGACCAGGGCGGTGAAAAACTGTTTTTT. Translated: CALDQGGEKLFF.

The chain employs TRBV2 and TRBJ1-5; D is perhaps TRBD1 (5 bases). Trimming cost V 6 bases and J 3 bases, with 12 bases left between them. The V gene's germline CDR1 is SNHLY and CDR2 FYNNEI. The CDR3 totals 14 residues. CDR3 residues: CASRPDSDNQPQHF. For the CDR3, the DNA is TGTGCCAGCAGGCCAGACAGCGACAATCAGCCCCAGCATTTT.

In its sample, this clone was seen once. This chain uses TRBV7-2 with TRBJ2-1; D possibly corresponds to TRBD2 (5 bases). V was shortened by 5 bases and J by 9 bases, with 14 bases between the two germline ends. CDR1 and CDR2 (germline): SGHTA, FQGNSA. The CDR3 runs 13 residues. The CDR3 DNA sequence: TGTGCCAGCAGCGCATACGGGATGGGTGAGCAGTTCTTC. It specifies CASSAYGMGEQFF.

The chain couples TRBV9 to TRBJ1-4; 11 nucleotides line up with TRBD1. Trimming removed 6 bases from V and 1 base from J; junction bases left unmatched: 5. There are 16 residues in the CDR3. Germline V lookup: CDR1 SGDLS, CDR2 YYNGEE. DNA of the CDR3: TGTGCCAGCAACTCCGGGACAGGGGGAACTAATGAAAAACTGTTTTTT. Translating gives CASNSGTGGTNEKLFF.

The DNA for the CDR3 is TGTGCCAGCAGCGTAGCGGGATGGAACACCGGGGAGCTGTTTTTT. Translating gives CASSVAGWNTGELFF. The chain links TRBV9 to TRBJ2-2, with D tentatively TRBD2 (5 bases). There are 15 residues in the CDR3. The V end was cut by 0 bases, the J end by 1 base, with 7 bases between. Germline lookup yields CDR1 SGDLS and CDR2 YYNGEE.

The V and J genes are TRBV4-1 and TRBJ2-1, with TRBD2 matching 8 bases. The germline V gene encodes CDR1 MGHRA and CDR2 YSYEKL. V lost 4 bases and J lost 1; bases outside the gene matches: 3. The CDR3 is 15 residues long. DNA for the CDR3: TGCGCCAGCAGCCTCCCGGGGGGGTCCTACAATGAGCAGTTCTTC. This encodes CASSLPGGSYNEQFF.

This clone has only a few counts. This sequence joins TRBV19 and TRBJ2-3; D is possibly TRBD1 (6 bases). The germline CDR1 and CDR2 sequences are LNHDA and SQIVND (reference sequence). The CDR3 has 14 residues. Between the trimmed V and J ends, which lost 5 bases and 0 bases, there was a span of 9 bases. DNA for the CDR3: TGTGCCAGTAGTCCGGGACATAGCACAGATACGCAGTATTTT. It translates to CASSPGHSTDTQYF.

The rearrangement links TRBV7-9 to TRBJ2-2, with TRBD1 matching 7 bases. This CDR3 is built from 16 residues. The germline V gene encodes CDR1 SEHNR and CDR2 FQNEAQ (reference sequence). Trimming took 4 bases from V and 0 from J; bases not matched to a gene: 5. The CDR3 sequence: CASSWRQGANTGELFF. The CDR3 nucleotides read TGTGCCAGCAGCTGGCGACAGGGCGCGAACACCGGGGAGCTGTTTTTT.

J is TRBJ2-7 and V is TRBV6-5; 7 nucleotides line up with TRBD1. The CDR3 is 13 residues long. Germline assignment: CDR1 MNHEY and CDR2 SVGAGI. V trimming: 5 bases; J trimming: 2 bases; junction bases outside the gene matches: 3. CDR3 coding DNA: TGTGCCAGCAGTACGGGACAGACCTACGAGCAGTACTTC. Translating it yields CASSTGQTYEQYF.

The J gene is TRBJ1-1, the V gene TRBV13; D is ambiguous. V was trimmed by 8 bases and J by 2 bases, leaving 15 bases between them. The CDR3 runs 14 residues. Germline CDR1 PRHDT, CDR2 FYEKMQ (reference sequence). The CDR3 DNA sequence: TGTGCCAGCCACTCCGGAGCCTTTAACACTGAAGCTTTCTTT. Translation gives CASHSGAFNTEAFF.

The genes are TRBV5-4 and TRBJ1-5, with 7 nucleotides matching TRBD1. V lost 4 bases, J lost 11 bases, and 9 bases stayed unmatched. CDR1 is SGHNT and CDR2 is YYREEE in the germline V gene (reference sequence). CDR3 length: 13 residues. The chain's CDR3 is CASSLGQDGTQHF. CDR3 sequence (DNA): TGTGCCAGCAGCCTCGGACAGGATGGGACCCAGCATTTT. The full variable domain, completed using reference TRBV5-4 and TRBJ1-5, is ETGVTQSPTHLIKTRGQQVTLRCSSQSGHNTVSWYQQALGQGPQFIFQYYREEENGRGNFPPRFSGLQFPNYSSELNVNALELDDSALYLCASSLGQDGTQHFGDGTRLSIL.

The chain joins TRBV28 to TRBJ1-1; perhaps TRBD1 as D (5 bases). The V gene lost 1 base and the J gene lost 3 bases, with 9 bases spanning the gap. The CDR3 totals 14 residues. Germline CDR1 and CDR2: MDHEN and SYDVKM. In DNA, the CDR3 is TGTGCCAGCAGTTTATCCGGGGGGTACACTGAAGCTTTCTTT. The encoded protein is CASSLSGGYTEAFF.

This sequence joins TRBV11-2 and TRBJ2-1; tentatively, D is TRBD2 (5 bases). The ends were cut back, 5 bases at V and 8 bases at J, with 19 bases in the middle. The CDR3 totals 15 residues. The germline V gene encodes CDR1 SGHAT and CDR2 FQNNGV. CDR3 sequence: CASSPTGIDWDEQFF. CDR3 in DNA: TGTGCCAGCAGCCCCACCGGGATAGATTGGGATGAGCAGTTCTTC. Full variable domain (remainder filled in from reference TRBV11-2 and TRBJ2-1): EAGVAQSPRYKIIEKRQSVAFWCNPISGHATLYWYQQILGQGPKLLIQFQNNGVVDDSQLPKDRFSAERLKGVDSTLKIQPAKLEDSAVYLCASSPTGIDWDEQFFGPGTRLTVL.

V gene TRBV6-5 combines with J gene TRBJ2-1, with D perhaps matching TRBD2 (5 bases). Trimming pared 11 bases from V and 7 bases from J, leaving 12 bases between. From germline, CDR1 is MNHEY and CDR2 SVGAGI. This CDR3 contains 11 residues. This CDR3 reads CAAAEGNEQFF. CDR3 bases: TGTGCCGCAGCGGAAGGGAATGAGCAGTTCTTC.

This rearrangement joins TRBV29-1 to TRBJ2-7, with 7 bases identical to TRBD1. The length of the CDR3 is 14 residues. With 1 base clipped from V and 1 base from J, the junction kept 4 bases outside the gene matches. CDR1 is SQVTM and CDR2 is ANQGSEA in the germline V gene. CDR3 DNA: TGCAGCGTTGAAGTAGGGGGACAGTCCTACGAGCAGTACTTC. It specifies CSVEVGGQSYEQYF.

J is TRBJ1-5 and V is TRBV20-1; no clear D gene. The V gene's germline CDR1 is DFQATT and CDR2 SNEGSKA (reference sequence). V lost 3 bases to trimming and J lost 0 bases, with 6 bases between them. The CDR3 length is 13 residues. This chain's CDR3 is CSASPGSNQPQHF. The CDR3 nucleotides are TGCAGTGCTAGTCCGGGTAGCAATCAGCCCCAGCATTTT.

The chain combines TRBV12-5 with TRBJ1-2; 7 positions match TRBD1. This CDR3 is built from 15 residues. V shed 5 bases and J 4 bases; nucleotides not matched to a gene: 10. Germline V gene sequence: CDR1 LGHNT, CDR2 FRNRAP. CDR3 residues: CASGPEGAGPYGYTF. The DNA for the CDR3 is TGTGCTAGTGGTCCCGAGGGGGCAGGGCCCTATGGCTACACCTTC. Together with reference TRBV12-5 and TRBJ1-2, the CDR3 gives the full variable domain: DARVTQTPRHKVTEMGQEVTMRCQPILGHNTVFWYRQTMMQGLELLAYFRNRAPLDDSGMPKDRFSAEMPDATLATLKIQPSEPRDSAVYFCASGPEGAGPYGYTFGSGTRLTVV.

The genes are TRBV14 and TRBJ2-3; D possibly corresponds to TRBD1 (6 bases). Germline V CDR1 and CDR2: SGHDN, FVKESK. With 4 bases removed from V and 7 bases from J, the gap between germline ends came to 9 bases. This CDR3 has 12 residues. Written as DNA, the CDR3 is TGTGCCAGCAGCCCACAGGGATATACGCAGTATTTT. Amino acid sequence: CASSPQGYTQYF.

The V gene is TRBV7-2, the J gene TRBJ2-5; 9 bases are a match to TRBD2. V dropped 3 bases and J dropped 5; count of bases not matched to a gene: 16. Germline CDR1 and CDR2: SGHTA and FQGNSA. The CDR3 extends over 18 amino acids. The CDR3 sequence: CASSLRGSGSPRWETQYF. The CDR3 DNA follows: TGTGCCAGCAGCTTGAGGGGTAGCGGGAGTCCCCGGTGGGAGACCCAGTACTTC. The entire variable domain, with the rest obtained from reference TRBV7-2 and TRBJ2-5, is as follows: GAGVSQSPSNKVTEKGKDVELRCDPISGHTALYWYRQSLGQGLEFLIYFQGNSAPDKSGLPSDRFSAERTGGSVSTLTIQRTQQEDSAVYLCASSLRGSGSPRWETQYFGPGTRLLVL.

The rearrangement uses TRBV7-8 and TRBJ2-1; TRBD1 is a possible D gene (6 bases). The CDR3 spans 14 residues. V lost 5 bases, J lost 9 bases, and 17 bases lay in between. Germline CDR1 reads SGHVS; CDR2 reads FQNEAQ. The DNA of the CDR3 is TGTGCCAGCAGCCACGACGCAGGGGAAATTGAGCAGTTCTTC. Amino acids: CASSHDAGEIEQFF. The full variable domain, its missing parts supplied by reference TRBV7-8 and TRBJ2-1, is GAGVSQSPRYKVAKRGQDVALRCDPISGHVSLFWYQQALGQGPEFLTYFQNEAQLDKSGLPSDRFFAERPEGSVSTLKIQRTQQEDSAVYLCASSHDAGEIEQFFGPGTRLTVL.

V gene TRBV2 combines with J gene TRBJ2-5; D is unresolved. Germline values: CDR1 SNHLY, CDR2 FYNNEI. This CDR3 region has 11 residues. The V end was cut by 5 bases, the J end by 7 bases, with 8 bases between. For the CDR3, the DNA is TGTGCCAGCAGTCCTTCCCGGACCCAGTACTTC. Translated, it gives CASSPSRTQYF.

This clone was recorded a few times. The rearrangement uses TRBV4-3 and TRBJ1-1; TRBD1 matches 8 bases. The length of the CDR3 is 16 residues. Germline V gene data show CDR1 as LGHNA and CDR2 as YSLEER. V shed 0 bases, J shed 1 base, and the junction held 4 bases outside the gene matches. The CDR3 region is CASSQDSGGWNTEAFF. Here the CDR3 DNA reads TGCGCCAGCAGCCAAGACTCAGGGGGCTGGAACACTGAAGCTTTCTTT.

The chain is built from TRBV5-6 and TRBJ1-2, with a tentative D call TRBD1 (5 bases). The V end lost 2 bases, the J end lost 4 bases, and 12 bases lay between the germline ends. Germline CDR1 and CDR2: SGHDT and YYEEEE. This CDR3 is built from 14 residues. This CDR3 is CASSFLQVAYGYTF. DNA of the CDR3: TGTGCCAGCAGCTTCCTACAGGTTGCCTATGGCTACACCTTC. Full variable domain (rest looked up from reference TRBV5-6 and TRBJ1-2): DAGVTQSPTHLIKTRGQQVTLRCSPKSGHDTVSWYQQALGQGPQFIFQYYEEEERQRGNFPDRFSGHQFPNYSSELNVNALLLGDSALYLCASSFLQVAYGYTFGSGTRLTVV.

A few counts support this clone. This rearrangement joins TRBV10-3 to TRBJ1-2, with 8 positions matching TRBD1. V lost 4 bases to trimming and J lost 5 bases; unmatched junction nucleotides: 3. CDR1 ENHRY and CDR2 SYGVKD come from the germline V gene. This CDR3 comprises 13 residues. The CDR3 nucleotides read TGTGCCATCAGTGCGACAGGGGCTTATGGCTACACCTTC. As protein: CAISATGAYGYTF.

The genes are TRBV9 and TRBJ2-5; TRBD1 agrees at 7 bases. Unmatched junction bases numbered 4, after V lost 3 bases and J lost 2 bases. The germline gives CDR1 SGDLS, CDR2 YYNGEE. The CDR3 runs 14 residues. CDR3 sequence (DNA): TGTGCCAGCAGCGCCGGGACAGTACAAGAGACCCAGTACTTC. Amino acids: CASSAGTVQETQYF. Supplemented by reference TRBV9 and TRBJ2-5, the full variable domain reads DSGVTQTPKHLITATGQRVTLRCSPRSGDLSVYWYQQSLDQGLQFLIQYYNGEERAKGNILERFSAQQFPDLHSELNLSSLELGDSALYFCASSAGTVQETQYFGPGTRLLVL.

For this clone: A much bigger clone sits one base away, suggesting this may be a read error. The V gene is TRBV10-1, the J gene TRBJ2-2; tentatively, D is TRBD1 (5 bases). V was clipped by 6 bases and J by 7 bases, with 15 bases between them. The germline CDR1 and CDR2 sequences are WNHNN and SYGVQD (reference sequence). The CDR3 extends over 14 amino acids. CDR3 nucleotide sequence: TGCGCCAGCAGATCGACAGAGCGCATCGGGGAGCTGTTTTTT. It encodes CASRSTERIGELFF.

CDR3 loop: CASSPGTGAYEQYF. The CDR3 DNA follows: TGTGCCAGCAGCCCTGGGACAGGGGCCTACGAGCAGTACTTC. This chain links TRBV9 with TRBJ2-7; TRBD1 aligns across 10 bases. V trimming: 4 bases; J trimming: 2 bases; junction bases outside the gene matches: 3. The germline gives CDR1 SGDLS, CDR2 YYNGEE. The CDR3 consists of 14 residues.